The 6 T cell receptor beta chains in this list originate from one sample, sequenced in a study of T-cell memory formation after mild COVID-19. TCRdb independently ran MiXCR on the 5' RACE reads; one entry per CDR3 protein. The repertoire has hundreds of thousands of distinct CDR3 sequences, roughly 8% of them found once; the top ten carry about 20%. Specimen: PBMCs or a T cell subset sorted from them (not recorded which). Receptor source: a man aged 18 to 30 who had mild COVID-19 (a few samples of this study predate the infection). Cell type and time point are not known.

This clonotype turned up a few times. The CDR3 reads CASSAELNTEAFF. The CDR3 DNA sequence: TGTGCCAGTTCGGCAGAGTTGAACACTGAAGCTTTCTTT. The chain has TRBV6-4 and TRBJ1-1; D call uncertain. The CDR3 spans 13 residues. From germline, CDR1 is MRHNA and CDR2 SNTAGT. V lost 9 bases and J 0 bases, leaving 11 bases between the germline ends.

The rearrangement joins TRBV6-5 to TRBJ2-3; D unclear. CDR1 and CDR2 from the germline V gene are MNHEY and SVGAGI. The CDR3 has 12 residues. The V end lost 8 bases, the J end lost 1 base, and 7 bases lay between the germline ends. CDR3 in DNA: TGTGCCAGCGGGCGTGGCACAGATACGCAGTATTTT. This encodes CASGRGTDTQYF.

This clonotype has only a few counts. This chain uses TRBV10-3 with TRBJ2-1; perhaps TRBD2 as D (6 bases). Trimming stripped 8 bases from V and 7 bases from J, with 15 bases between. Germline values: CDR1 ENHRY, CDR2 SYGVKD. CDR3 length: 13 residues. CDR3 coding DNA: TGTGCCATCGCCCCCGCGGGGATGAATGAGCAGTTCTTC. Residues: CAIAPAGMNEQFF.

This sequence joins TRBV4-1 and TRBJ1-3; a possible D gene is TRBD1 (5 bases). Germline-derived CDR1 and CDR2 are MGHRA and YSYEKL. The CDR3 is 17 amino acids. Trimming pared 1 base from V and 5 bases from J, leaving 18 bases between. Here the CDR3 DNA reads TGCGCCAGCAGCCAAGGTGTCAATCGGGGCACCCGAAACACCATATATTTT. Its protein product is CASSQGVNRGTRNTIYF.

CDR3 sequence (DNA): TGTGCCAGCTCACCGGCGGAAGACAGTCCCCTCCACTTT. Its translation: CASSPAEDSPLHF. The V and J genes are TRBV18 and TRBJ1-6; D may be TRBD1 (5 bases). V shed 3 bases and J shed 13 bases, with 13 bases lying between them. The germline V gene has CDR1 KGHSH and CDR2 LQKENI. The CDR3 loop spans 13 amino acids.

This clonotype was seen many times. This chain connects TRBV18 to TRBJ2-5; TRBD1 aligns across 8 bases. The V segment lost 3 bases and the J segment 4 bases; nucleotides outside the gene matches: 1. CDR1 and CDR2 (germline): KGHSH, LQKENI. The CDR3 has 13 residues. The CDR3 is CASSPQGAETQYF. The CDR3 DNA follows: TGTGCCAGCTCACCGCAGGGGGCAGAGACCCAGTACTTC.